This TCR beta chain was sequenced in a study of blood T cell repertoires in COVID-19. The CDR3 length is 15 residues. J gave up 5 bases and V 4 bases, and 5 bases lay outside the gene matches. CDR1 is MGHRA and CDR2 is YSYEKL in the germline V gene. As originally analysed: Reference gene primer amplification gave estimated nucleated cell counts. The method was immunoSEQ multiplex PCR; TCRdb's version includes in-frame clones alone and lacks a portion of them. For V, J and clone size, that table is used; D and trimming come from the DNA. The data show some 160,000 clones, around 76% seen once. The receptor was derived from a man aged 55 to 70 with acute or convalescent COVID-19. The V call is TRBV4-1, the J call TRBJ2-1; 10 bases map to TRBD2. Sequences were obtained from peripheral blood. This CDR3 reads CASSLLGLADNEQFF. As DNA, the CDR3 is TGCGCCAGCAGCCTTCTTGGACTAGCGGACAATGAGCAGTTCTTC.